The entry below gives a single TCR beta chain sequence along with its context. Antigen specificity is unknown. The ends lost 6 bases at V and 4 bases at J; junction bases unmatched: 9. The CDR3 runs to 14 residues. CDR1 is MDHEN, CDR2 SYDVKM, per germline. Of the isolated RNA, all was reverse transcribed, and so the sequenced material was expressed TCRB transcripts. Only in-frame clones appear in the TCRdb table, and some are missing; sequencing was by immunoSEQ multiplex PCR. Of hundreds of thousands of clones in the sample, around 12% were seen once. This sample was included in a study of beta chain features in type 1 diabetes. Whole-study findings and limits: Shorter TCRB CDR3s, moderately but significantly so, were found in Type 1 diabetes patients in all four CD4+ subsets. Sampled from patients, naive, central memory and Treg TCRB repertoires appeared more similar than those sampled from healthy donors.

Material for sequencing was naive CD4+ T cells from blood. The receptor's source is a man aged 18 to 35 in good health. The V call is TRBV28, the J call TRBJ2-7; 7 bases are a match to TRBD1. In nucleotides, the CDR3 is TGTGCCAGCAGAGCTACGGGACAGACTTACGAGCAGTACTTC. Amino acids: CASRATGQTYEQYF.